Listed below are T cell receptor beta chains from one sample, sequenced in a study of blood T cell repertoires in COVID-19. The table came from immunoSEQ multiplex PCR; TCRdb's copy has only in-frame clones and leaves some out. The sample lists about 15,000 clones; approximately 86% were seen once. The sample comprised peripheral blood. Source of these receptors: a human donor in a cohort sampled during active COVID-19. The CDR3 runs from the conserved cysteine through the conserved F or W. A D gene is named only where the DNA matches it firmly. Part of the rows lack a size; the others show once, few, many or a class for expanded clones.

TRBD2,TRBV12-3/TRBV12-4,-,TRBJ2-7,TGTGCCAGCAGTTTGGGACTATACGAGCAGTACTTC,CASSLGLYEQYF
-,TRBV5-6,-,TRBJ2-6,TGTGCCAGCAGCGAACAACAGGGTGCTGGGGCCAACGTCCTGACTTTC,CASSEQQGAGANVLTF
-,TRBV7-3,-,TRBJ1-1,TGTGCCAGCAGCTCCGAACAGGATACTGAAGCTTTCTTT,CASSSEQDTEAFF
-,TRBV14,-,TRBJ2-7,TGTGCCAGCAGCCAAGATTTAGACAGGATCTACGAGCAGTACTTC,CASSQDLDRIYEQYF
-,TRBV12-3/TRBV12-4,-,TRBJ1-1,TGTGCCAGCAGCCTCCAGGGGATCGCTGAAGCTTTCTTT,CASSLQGIAEAFF
TRBD2,TRBV5-4,-,TRBJ2-3,TGTGCCAGCAGCCCCCGCCTAGCGGGGGGGAAAGACACAGATACGCAGTATTTT,CASSPRLAGGKDTDTQYF
-,TRBV3-1/TRBV3-2,once,TRBJ2-2,TGTGCCAGCAGCCCGCTACAGGTGAAGGGCGGGGAGCTGTTTTTT,CASSPLQVKGGELFF
-,TRBV5-1,-,TRBJ2-7,TGCGCCAGCAGCTTGGACATAGCTACCGAGCAGTACTTC,CASSLDIATEQYF
TRBD1,TRBV4-3,-,TRBJ1-4,TGCGCCAGCAGCCCGACAGGGGGCTTTACAACTAATGAAAAACTGTTTTTT,CASSPTGGFTTNEKLFF
TRBD1,TRBV11-2,few,TRBJ2-7,TGTGCCAGCAGAGAGACAGGGAGCTCCTACGAGCAGTACTTC,CASRETGSSYEQYF
TRBD2,TRBV19,-,TRBJ2-3,TGTGCCAGTAGTAGCCGCTCTAGCGGGGGGCGGGATACGCAGTATTTT,CASSSRSSGGRDTQYF
TRBD2,TRBV3-1/TRBV3-2,-,TRBJ2-2,TGTGCCAGCAGCCAAGACAAGCGGGGAGGGGCCGGGGAGCTGTTTTTT,CASSQDKRGGAGELFF